The clone carrying this TCR beta chain was counted a single time. Germline-derived CDR1 and CDR2 are SGHAT and FQNNGV. V dropped 5 bases and J dropped 4 bases, with 14 bases sitting between them. The CDR3 sequence is 14 residues long. The entry originates in a study of cytomegalovirus exposure and HLA in healthy donors. 60 Vbeta and 13 Jbeta primers were used in PCR. Sequenced by immunoSEQ multiplex PCR; TCRdb stores in-frame clones only, minus some. The sample shows 100,000 to 150,000 clones, 78% of them seen only once. This clonotype was sampled from a man between 25 and 39 years old in good health and CMV-seropositive. V is TRBV11-2 and J is TRBJ1-2; D is possibly TRBD1 (5 bases). The specimen sequenced was PBMCs. CDR3 in amino acids: CASSRAGGTYGYTF. CDR3 DNA: TGTGCCAGCAGCCGGGCGGGGGGAACCTATGGCTACACCTTC.